The rows below give T cell receptor beta chains drawn from one sample of a study of cytomegalovirus exposure and HLA in healthy donors. The assay was immunoSEQ multiplex PCR, and TCRdb's table has in-frame clones only and misses some. The repertoire holds 75,000 to 80,000 clones, with more than 75% as singletons. Sequenced sample: PBMCs. Receptors originate from a male donor in good health and CMV-seropositive. Both conserved end residues are part of each CDR3. A D gene is named only where the DNA matches it firmly. Size tells how often a clone was seen (once, few, many) or the class of an expanded clone, and some rows leave it out.

clone size | J gene | D gene | V gene | CDR3 DNA | CDR3 protein
NA | TRBJ1-6 | TRBD1 | TRBV5-5 | TGTGCCAGCAGCTTGGAGGTGAAGCCAGGGGGAGTTTATAATTCACCCCTCCACTTT | CASSLEVKPGGVYNSPLHF
NA | TRBJ2-3 | TRBD2 | TRBV9 | TGTGCCAGCAGTCTTCTAGCGGGGGGAGGCACAGATACGCAGTATTTT | CASSLLAGGGTDTQYF
NA | TRBJ2-1 | NA | TRBV6-1 | TGTGCCAGCAACCGGGACTTTTGGGGCAATGAGCAGTTCTTC | CASNRDFWGNEQFF
NA | TRBJ2-1 | TRBD1 | TRBV7-6 | TGTGCCAGCAGCTTTGGGACAGGGGCTGGTTTTGAGCAGTTCTTC | CASSFGTGAGFEQFF
NA | TRBJ1-2 | NA | TRBV5-1 | TGCGCCAGCAGCTCCAACGGGGAGAGAAACTATGGCTACACCTTC | CASSSNGERNYGYTF
NA | TRBJ1-1 | NA | TRBV30 | TGTGCCTGGAGTGGGTTGAAGAGCACTGAAGCTTTCTTT | CAWSGLKSTEAFF
once | TRBJ2-5 | TRBD2 | TRBV9 | TGTGCCAGCAGCGTAGCTACGGGTGGAGCTAGCGGGAGTGGAGAGACCCAGTACTTC | CASSVATGGASGSGETQYF
few | TRBJ2-5 | TRBD2 | TRBV7-2 | TGTGCCAGCAGCTTATTGCCTAGCGGCCAAGAGACCCAGTACTTC | CASSLLPSGQETQYF
NA | TRBJ1-6 | NA | TRBV5-1 | TGCGCCAGCAGCTTGGAGGCCAGGGAGGCCCTCCACTTT | CASSLEAREALHF
NA | TRBJ2-7 | TRBD1 | TRBV7-6 | TGTGCCAGCAGCCGAAGACAGGGGGCAGGGCAGTACTTC | CASSRRQGAGQYF
few | TRBJ2-3 | TRBD2 | TRBV10-3 | TGTGCCATCGGACTAGCGGGGGCAGATACGCAGTATTTT | CAIGLAGADTQYF
NA | TRBJ2-7 | NA | TRBV18 | TGTGCCAGCTCACCTGACAGGCTATCCTACGAGCAGTACTTC | CASSPDRLSYEQYF
once | TRBJ2-5 | TRBD2 | TRBV4-1 | TGCGCCAGCAGCCAAGATAGGGGTGGGGGGGGTAGAGAGACCCAGTACTTC | CASSQDRGGGGRETQYF
NA | TRBJ2-2 | NA | TRBV7-9 | TGTGCCAGCAGCCGTAGCGTGGCCGGGGAGCTGTTTTTT | CASSRSVAGELFF
NA | TRBJ1-4 | NA | TRBV5-6 | TGTGCCAGCAGCTACAAGACAGGTACAACTAATGAAAAACTGTTTTTT | CASSYKTGTTNEKLFF
once | TRBJ2-5 | TRBD1 | TRBV7-9 | TGTGCCAGCACTCCCCTCAACGGGGACAGGGGCTTCGAACAGTACTTC | CASTPLNGDRGFEQYF
NA | TRBJ2-7 | NA | TRBV6-5 | TGTGCCAGCAGTTACGGGTCCAATCCGGGAGAGCAGTACTTC | CASSYGSNPGEQYF
few | TRBJ2-2 | TRBD1 | TRBV9 | TGTGCCAGCAGCGTAGCCGGGACAGGGGGCACCGGGGAGCTGTTTTTT | CASSVAGTGGTGELFF
NA | TRBJ2-7 | TRBD1 | TRBV7-2 | TGTGCCAGCAGAGATCAGGGGGTCGGGTACGAGCAGTACTTC | CASRDQGVGYEQYF
NA | TRBJ2-3 | TRBD2 | TRBV5-1 | TGCGCCAGCAGTCGGGAGGGTGCACCCAGCACAGATACGCAGTATTTT | CASSREGAPSTDTQYF
NA | TRBJ2-5 | TRBD2 | TRBV6-5 | TGTGCCAGCAGTTACGGGCTAGCGGGAGGGGAAGAGACCCAGTACTTC | CASSYGLAGGEETQYF
NA | TRBJ2-3 | NA | TRBV9 | TGTGCCAGCAGCGTCGTACAGTTCGATACGCAGTATTTT | CASSVVQFDTQYF
NA | TRBJ2-1 | NA | TRBV7-2 | TGTGCCAGCAGCTTAGTGGGGGGACAGTACAATGAGCAGTTCTTC | CASSLVGGQYNEQFF
few | TRBJ1-1 | TRBD1 | TRBV11-2 | TGTGCCAGCAGCCGAGGAGACAGGGTGAACACTGAAGCTTTCTTT | CASSRGDRVNTEAFF
NA | TRBJ1-1 | TRBD1 | TRBV5-6 | TGTGCCAGCAGCGACTTGGGACAGGGTTATACTGAAGCTTTCTTT | CASSDLGQGYTEAFF
NA | TRBJ2-3 | TRBD2 | TRBV11-3 | TGTGCCAGCAGTCTAGGTGGGAGGGCCACAGATACGCAGTATTTT | CASSLGGRATDTQYF
NA | TRBJ1-2 | NA | TRBV30 | TGTGCCTGGAGTCCCGCCGGGATCAACTATGGCTACACCTTC | CAWSPAGINYGYTF
NA | TRBJ1-3 | NA | TRBV11-2 | TGTGCCAGCAGCCTAGTCTGGGGCGAATTGAACACCATATATTTT | CASSLVWGELNTIYF
NA | TRBJ1-3 | NA | TRBV6-5 | TGTGCCAGCAGGTTAGCCTACTCTGGAAACACCATATATTTT | CASRLAYSGNTIYF
NA | TRBJ2-5 | NA | TRBV5-8 | TGTGCCAGCAGCTTCCGGGTTCCGTACTTC | CASSFRVPYF
NA | TRBJ2-3 | TRBD2 | TRBV2 | TGTGCCAGTAGCGGGGGGTTCACAGATACGCAGTATTTT | CASSGGFTDTQYF
NA | TRBJ2-3 | NA | TRBV5-1 | TGCGCCAGCAGCTTGGGATTTTTTACGGGGACTAGCACAGATACGCAGTATTTT | CASSLGFFTGTSTDTQYF
NA | TRBJ2-1 | NA | TRBV5-1 | TGCGCCAGCAGCGATCAACAGGCTGATGAGCAGTTCTTC | CASSDQQADEQFF
NA | TRBJ2-2 | TRBD1 | TRBV5-1 | TGCGCCAGCATAGCCGGACAGGGTACGAACACCGGGGAGCTGTTTTTT | CASIAGQGTNTGELFF
NA | TRBJ2-7 | NA | TRBV30 | TGTGCCTGGAGTTCGGCCGCCCGGGACGAGCAGTACTTC | CAWSSAARDEQYF
NA | TRBJ2-1 | TRBD2 | TRBV4-2 | TGTGCCAGCAGCCAAGGGGCGGGGGGGGGTGCCTACAATGAGCAGTTCTTC | CASSQGAGGGAYNEQFF
NA | TRBJ1-3 | TRBD1 | TRBV29-1 | TGCAGCGCCTCGGGACAGGGTTATGGAAACACCATATATTTT | CSASGQGYGNTIYF
once | TRBJ1-2 | TRBD1 | TRBV4-1 | TGCGCCAGCAGCCAGGAGGGGGGACAGGCCGGAAGCTACACCTTC | CASSQEGGQAGSYTF
NA | TRBJ2-3 | NA | TRBV5-6 | TGTGCCAGCAGCTTGGCTAGCGCGTATACGCAGTATTTT | CASSLASAYTQYF
few | TRBJ2-2 | TRBD1 | TRBV6-1 | TGTGCCAGCAGTGAGAACAGGGGTAACACCGGGGAGCTGTTTTTT | CASSENRGNTGELFF
NA | TRBJ2-2 | TRBD2 | TRBV6-5 | TGTGCCAGCAGAGGGACTAGCGGTCGCACCGGGGAGCTGTTTTTT | CASRGTSGRTGELFF
NA | TRBJ2-7 | TRBD2 | TRBV5-1 | TGCGCCAGCAGCTTGGATGGCGGGAGTATGTACGAGCAGTACTTC | CASSLDGGSMYEQYF
NA | TRBJ2-2 | NA | TRBV5-6 | TGTGCCAGCAGCTTGTTCTCAGGGGTCAGCACCGGGGAGCTGTTTTTT | CASSLFSGVSTGELFF
NA | TRBJ2-1 | NA | TRBV2 | TGTGCCAGCAGTGTGGTGGGCTATGAGCAGTTCTTC | CASSVVGYEQFF
NA | TRBJ2-1 | TRBD2 | TRBV6-5 | TGTGCCAGCAAAACTACTAGCGGGGCTTACAATGAGCAGTTCTTC | CASKTTSGAYNEQFF
once | TRBJ2-7 | NA | TRBV5-1 | TGCGCCAGCAGCTTGAACAGGGGAGGCTACGAGCAGTACTTC | CASSLNRGGYEQYF
NA | TRBJ1-2 | NA | TRBV28 | TGTGCCAGCGAAAACCAGGGGCTCGGCTATGGCTACACCTTC | CASENQGLGYGYTF